This record covers a single T cell receptor (beta chain). Antigen: not known. The sample comes from a study of T cell responses to AZD1222 COVID-19 vaccine. Study findings and constraints: The sample set comprised mostly white British donors with more females, and clonal diversity was possibly underestimated.

Some clones are missing from TCRdb's copy, which holds only in-frame ones; the method was immunoSEQ multiplex PCR. Of 140,000 to 150,000 clones listed, 90% to 95% are singletons. V gave up 4 bases and J gave up 6 bases; unmatched junction bases: 10. CDR1 and CDR2 (germline): SGHKS, YYEKEE (reference sequence). The CDR3 contains 14 residues. This material consisted of peripheral blood, taken on day 0 of AZD1222 vaccination. The chain uses TRBV5-5 and TRBJ2-7, with 7 positions matching TRBD2. This TCR was recovered from an adult in good health. The CDR3 region is CASSDRDYPLEQYF. CDR3 nucleotide sequence: TGTGCCAGCAGCGATCGGGACTATCCCCTCGAGCAGTACTTC.